The 8 T cell receptor beta chains below all came from one sample that was sequenced in a study of regulatory T cells in long-lasting Graves disease. Indicated time point: newly diagnosed GD, antithyroid drugs for less than 3 months. Construction of the TCR library relied on RNA isolated from PBMCs. CDR3 regions were amplified by Arm-PCR using iRepertoire HTBI primers to build TCR beta libraries. TCRdb recomputed calls from the multiplex PCR reads with MiXCR, one row per CDR3 protein. The sample includes about 360,000 distinct CDR3 sequences, about 17% seen only once; the top ten take roughly 21%. This sample was shared with a second study, whose subject was T cells in Graves' hyperthyroidism and ophthalmopathy.

Sequences were derived from peripheral blood mononuclear cells (PBMCs), sampled at new diagnosis, from a patient treated with antithyroid drugs. The origin of the receptors is a woman between 18 and 30 years old with Graves disease.

This clonotype was seen a few times. The rearrangement joins TRBV5-1 to TRBJ2-3; D is unclear. V lost 4 bases to trimming and J lost 0 bases, with 12 bases between them. CDR3 length equals 15 residues. Germline V gives CDR1 SGHRS, CDR2 YFSETQ. CDR3 sequence reads: CASSPQNPSTDTQYF. CDR3 bases: TGCGCCAGCAGCCCACAGAACCCTAGCACAGATACGCAGTATTTT.

This clonotype was seen at least ten times. V usage is TRBV20-1 and J usage is TRBJ2-3; D remains ambiguous. V was clipped by 2 bases and J by 6 bases, with 12 bases between them. The CDR3 contains 13 residues. Germline assignment: CDR1 DFQATT and CDR2 SNEGSKA (reference sequence). The CDR3 sequence: CSARKTTGDTQYF. CDR3 bases: TGCAGTGCTAGAAAAACGACTGGGGATACGCAGTATTTT.

In this sample, this clonotype turned up many times. The chain combines TRBV12-3 or TRBV12-4 with TRBJ1-1; D gene unclear. The length of the CDR3 is 13 residues. Trimming cost V 4 bases and J 1 base, with 7 bases left between them. The chain's CDR3 is CASSSTWNTEAFF. For the CDR3, the DNA is TGTGCCAGCAGTTCGACATGGAACACTGAAGCTTTCTTT.

This clonotype was seen a handful of times. The V and J genes are TRBV19 and TRBJ1-5, with TRBD1 as a possible D gene (5 bases). The germline gives CDR1 LNHDA, CDR2 SQIVND (reference sequence). The CDR3 loop spans 15 amino acids. With 0 bases removed from V and 1 base from J, the gap between germline ends came to 7 bases. CDR3 sequence: CASSIDAGSNQPQHF. The CDR3 coding sequence is TGTGCCAGTAGTATAGATGCAGGGAGCAATCAGCCCCAGCATTTT. The full variable domain, completed using reference TRBV19 and TRBJ1-5, is DGGITQSPKYLFRKEGQNVTLSCEQNLNHDAMYWYRQDPGQGLRLIYYSQIVNDFQKGDIAEGYSVSREKKESFPLTVTSAQKNPTAFYLCASSIDAGSNQPQHFGDGTRLSIL.

In its sample, this clonotype was seen many times. The J gene is TRBJ2-5, the V gene TRBV2; maybe TRBD1 (6 bases). The V end was cut by 7 bases, the J end by 2 bases, with 8 bases between. CDR3 length: 12 residues. From germline, CDR1 is SNHLY and CDR2 FYNNEI. CDR3: CASNREQETQYF. The CDR3 DNA reads TGTGCCAGCAACAGGGAACAAGAGACCCAGTACTTC.

This clonotype was counted ten times or more. The chain is built from TRBV30 and TRBJ2-2; D is ambiguous. Germline CDR1 is GTSNPN and CDR2 is SVGIG (reference sequence). The V end was cut by 1 base, the J end by 9 bases, with 12 bases between. This CDR3 comprises 13 residues. CDR3 DNA sequence: TGTGCCTGGAGTGCTTCGCAGCAGAGGGAGCTGTTTTTT. Amino acids: CAWSASQQRELFF.

This clonotype was seen a few times. The chain couples TRBV9 to TRBJ2-3, with D possibly TRBD2 on 7 matching bases. Germline loops: CDR1 SGDLS, CDR2 YYNGEE. The CDR3 contains 15 residues. Trimming removed 3 bases at V and 6 bases at J, with 17 bases between. CDR3: CASSGGGAPADTQYF. CDR3 bases: TGTGCCAGCAGCGGGGGGGGGGCGCCGGCGGATACGCAGTATTTT.

In this sample, this clonotype turned up many times. The chain has TRBV6-2 or TRBV6-3 and TRBJ2-7; no clear D. V lost 7 bases and J 1 base, leaving 11 bases between the germline ends. The CDR3 runs to 13 residues. Germline CDR1 is MNHEY and CDR2 is SVGEGT. This CDR3 reads CASTLPGSYEQYF. In nucleotides, the CDR3 is TGTGCCAGCACCCTACCCGGGTCCTACGAGCAGTACTTC.